The clone carrying this T cell receptor beta chain has a single count. Antigen: not known. One end of the junction fails to match germline, which may point to a read error. This sample is part of a study of cytomegalovirus exposure and HLA in healthy donors. Study observations and caveats: Despite most TCR sequences being rare, some public TCRs occurred in many donors.

PCR was performed using 60 Vbeta and 13 Jbeta primers. The data were produced by immunoSEQ multiplex PCR, yet TCRdb's version contains in-frame clones alone and is incomplete. Of 200,000 or so clones in the sample, 82% are singletons; the top ten hold around 0.1%. The material sequenced was PBMCs. The TCR sequence derives from a boy younger than 10 in good health and CMV-seronegative.

DNA for the CDR3: TGTTCCAGCAGCCGGAGACTGCTAGCGGGGGGCCGGGGCACAGATACGCAGTATTTT. This gives the protein CSSSRRLLAGGRGTDTQYF. V usage is TRBV7-9 and J usage is TRBJ2-3; 11 bases are shared with TRBD2. Germline-derived CDR1 and CDR2 are SEHNR and FQNEAQ (reference sequence). This CDR3 has 19 residues.